This entry lists 29 T cell receptor beta chains sequenced from one sample in a study of T-cell memory formation after mild COVID-19. TCRdb redid the calling of the 5' RACE reads with MiXCR, one entry per CDR3 protein. The sample yields 250,000 or so distinct CDR3 sequences, 9.4% seen once. Sequenced sample: PBMCs or a T cell subset sorted from them (not recorded which). These receptors originate from a man between 18 and 29 years old who had mild COVID-19 (a few samples of this study predate the infection). Cell type and time point are not known.

This clonotype was picked up many times. CDR3 in amino acids: CASSQELAGPINTGELFF. The DNA for the CDR3 is TGCGCCAGCAGCCAAGAGCTAGCGGGGCCAATAAACACCGGGGAGCTGTTTTTT. The V and J genes are TRBV4-3 and TRBJ2-2; 9 nucleotides line up with TRBD2. Germline lookup yields CDR1 LGHNA and CDR2 YSLEER. Losses at the gene ends were 0 bases for V and 2 bases for J; bases not matched to a gene: 7. The CDR3 is 18 residues long.

This chain uses TRBV10-3 with TRBJ1-3, with a tentative D call TRBD1 (6 bases). Germline CDR1 ENHRY, CDR2 SYGVKD. With 4 bases removed from V and 1 base from J, the gap between germline ends came to 14 bases. The CDR3 runs to 16 residues. The CDR3 region has the DNA TGTGCCATCAGTGCGACAGGACCTGGATCTGGAAACACCATATATTTT. Amino acid sequence: CAISATGPGSGNTIYF.

There are a few counts of this clonotype. The J gene is TRBJ2-1, the V gene TRBV7-2; D possibly corresponds to TRBD2 (5 bases). V lost 3 bases and J lost 7, with 13 bases in between. The germline V gene encodes CDR1 SGHTA and CDR2 FQGNSA. The CDR3 is made up of 14 amino acids. The CDR3 nucleotides are TGTGCCAGCAGCTTCCCCGGGGATGGGAATGAGCAGTTCTTC. Amino acids: CASSFPGDGNEQFF. Combining the CDR3 with reference TRBV7-2 and TRBJ2-1 gives the whole variable domain GAGVSQSPSNKVTEKGKDVELRCDPISGHTALYWYRQSLGQGLEFLIYFQGNSAPDKSGLPSDRFSAERTGGSVSTLTIQRTQQEDSAVYLCASSFPGDGNEQFFGPGTRLTVL.

This clonotype was counted ten times or more. The chain combines TRBV11-2 with TRBJ2-1; a possible D gene is TRBD2 (5 bases). Germline CDR1 reads SGHAT; CDR2 reads FQNNGV. The CDR3 is 14 residues long. V dropped 3 bases and J dropped 5 bases, with 11 bases sitting between them. The CDR3 sequence: CASSLSDYHNEQFF. The CDR3 DNA sequence: TGTGCCAGCAGCTTGTCTGACTATCACAATGAGCAGTTCTTC.

In this sample, this clonotype turned up many times. This chain links TRBV7-2 with TRBJ2-1; D possibly uses TRBD1 or TRBD2 (5 bases each). CDR1 and CDR2 from the germline V gene are SGHTA and FQGNSA. The CDR3 is made up of 15 amino acids. Between the trimmed V and J ends, which lost 3 bases and 10 bases, there was a span of 19 bases. The CDR3 loop is CASSFGDLRSAEQFF. The CDR3 DNA follows: TGTGCCAGCAGCTTTGGGGACCTCCGTTCCGCGGAGCAGTTCTTC.

Here the CDR3 reads CASYTGALGTEAFF. In nucleotides, the CDR3 is TGTGCCAGCTACACGGGGGCGCTGGGCACTGAAGCTTTCTTT. The J gene is TRBJ1-1, the V gene TRBV18; the D gene is possibly TRBD1 (6 bases). CDR3 length: 14 amino acids. Germline V gene lookup returns CDR1 KGHSH and CDR2 LQKENI. V lost 7 bases to trimming and J lost 4 bases, with 16 bases between them. The full variable domain, completed using reference TRBV18 and TRBJ1-1, is NAGVMQNPRHLVRRRGQEARLRCSPMKGHSHVYWYRQLPEEGLKFMVYLQKENIIDESGMPKERFSAEFPKEGPSILRIQQVVRGDSAAYFCASYTGALGTEAFFGQGTRLTVV.

V usage is TRBV20-1 and J usage is TRBJ2-7; D gene unclear. This CDR3 is 13 amino acids long. From germline, CDR1 is DFQATT and CDR2 SNEGSKA (reference sequence). V lost 1 base and J 7 bases, leaving 14 bases between the germline ends. The CDR3 here is CSARGGFHREQYV. The CDR3 nucleotides read TGCAGTGCTAGAGGCGGTTTTCACCGGGAGCAGTACGTC.

This clonotype was detected only a few times. The chain is built from TRBV12-3 or TRBV12-4 and TRBJ2-3; weak D call: TRBD2 (6 bases). Trimming cost V 7 bases and J 5 bases, with 16 bases left between them. The CDR3 is made up of 14 amino acids. CDR3 sequence: CASTPGLAGDTQYF. The CDR3 nucleotides are TGTGCCAGCACTCCGGGACTCGCCGGAGATACGCAGTATTTT.

J is TRBJ2-5 and V is TRBV7-2; 8 bases are a match to TRBD1. Germline V CDR1 and CDR2: SGHTA, FQGNSA. The CDR3 extends over 13 amino acids. Unmatched junction bases numbered 4, after V lost 5 bases and J lost 5 bases. This CDR3 reads CASSKDRVETQYF. The CDR3 coding sequence is TGTGCCAGCAGCAAGGACAGGGTTGAGACCCAGTACTTC. The full variable domain, rest sourced from reference TRBV7-2 and TRBJ2-5, is GAGVSQSPSNKVTEKGKDVELRCDPISGHTALYWYRQSLGQGLEFLIYFQGNSAPDKSGLPSDRFSAERTGGSVSTLTIQRTQQEDSAVYLCASSKDRVETQYFGPGTRLLVL.

This chain connects TRBV6-5 to TRBJ2-7, with TRBD2 as a possible D gene (5 bases). Germline V CDR1 and CDR2: MNHEY, SVGAGI. The CDR3 consists of 17 residues. V was pared by 0 bases and J by 1 base, with 16 bases between. The CDR3 DNA reads TGTGCCAGCAGTTACTCGACTGGGGAGCAGCCTTCCTACGAGCAGTACGTC. It yields the protein CASSYSTGEQPSYEQYV.

The rearrangement joins TRBV6-6 to TRBJ2-1, with 11 nucleotides matching TRBD1. The germline V gene has CDR1 MNHNY and CDR2 SVGAGI (reference sequence). The CDR3 runs to 17 residues. With V trimmed by 7 bases and J by 2 bases, 10 bases remained unmatched. Here the CDR3 DNA reads TGTGCCAGCATTGCCCCCTCGGACAGGGGGCCCTACAATGAGCAGTTCTTC. This gives the protein CASIAPSDRGPYNEQFF.

This clonotype was seen ten or more times. V and J are TRBV6-1 and TRBJ1-5; a possible D gene is TRBD1 (6 bases). This CDR3 spans 13 amino acids. Trimming cost V 7 bases and J 10 bases, with 17 bases left between them. Germline lookup yields CDR1 MNHNS and CDR2 SASEGT. CDR3 sequence (DNA): TGTGCCAGCATCGAATCGGACAGCCAACCCCAGCATTTT. Its protein is CASIESDSQPQHF.

In this sample, this clonotype turned up many times. The genes are TRBV5-1 and TRBJ1-2; D is uncertain. The V gene lost 4 bases and the J gene lost 0 bases, with 10 bases spanning the gap. Germline V gives CDR1 SGHRS, CDR2 YFSETQ. There are 14 residues in the CDR3. In DNA form, the CDR3 reads TGCGCCAGCAGCCCGGACGTAGCTAACTATGGCTACACCTTC. Protein: CASSPDVANYGYTF.

The CDR3 DNA reads TGCGCCAGCAGCCCCGCGGAGACTACGCAGTATTTT. Encoded protein: CASSPAETTQYF. V and J are TRBV5-1 and TRBJ2-3; D is unresolved. Germline V lookup: CDR1 SGHRS, CDR2 YFSETQ. The CDR3 totals 12 residues. Trimming cost V 4 bases and J 8 bases, with 11 bases left between them.

The gene calls are TRBV25-1 and TRBJ1-6, with D maybe TRBD1 (6 bases). CDR3 length equals 18 residues. Germline CDR1 and CDR2: MGHDK and SYGVNS. The V gene lost 0 bases and the J gene lost 9 bases, with 21 bases spanning the gap. CDR3 nucleotide sequence: TGTGCCAGCAGTGAATATGATGGCAGGGGAACTATTGGTTCACCCCTCCACTTT. Its protein product is CASSEYDGRGTIGSPLHF.

This clonotype turned up a few times. This chain links TRBV7-8 with TRBJ1-2, with a possible D match to TRBD1 (6 bases). The CDR3 contains 14 residues. Trimming stripped 2 bases from V and 7 bases from J, with 14 bases between. Germline V gives CDR1 SGHVS, CDR2 FQNEAQ. CDR3 in amino acids: CASSLPRGGAGYTF. Written as DNA, the CDR3 is TGTGCCAGCAGCTTACCCCGAGGGGGGGCTGGCTACACCTTC.

In its sample, this clonotype was seen a few times. The chain employs TRBV12-3 or TRBV12-4 and TRBJ1-1, with D unclear. The V gene lost 3 bases and the J gene lost 0 bases, with 11 bases spanning the gap. The CDR3 contains 15 residues. The CDR3 DNA reads as TGTGCCAGCAGTTTGGGCAGACTCATGAACACTGAAGCTTTCTTT. This codes for CASSLGRLMNTEAFF.

This clonotype appeared a few times. The DNA is omitted, as the CDR3 cannot be located on it reliably, and the CDR3 follows TCRdb's listing. The rearrangement joins TRBV21-1 to TRBJ2-3; the D call TRBD2 from the table was never checked on the DNA. TRBV21-1 corresponds to a pseudogene. Ends included, the CDR3 has 16 residues. The CDR3 sequence is CASSKVGGGAGDTQYF.

This clonotype was seen many times. V is TRBV5-1 and J is TRBJ2-1; D uncertain. Trimming left V 1 base short and J 0 bases short, with 8 bases between. CDR1 and CDR2 from the germline V gene are SGHRS and YFSETQ. CDR3 size: 15 residues. CDR3 loop: CASSLRQSSYNEQFF. CDR3 DNA: TGCGCCAGCAGCTTGCGGCAGAGCTCCTACAATGAGCAGTTCTTC.

This clonotype was picked up a small number of times. The chain employs TRBV4-2 and TRBJ2-2, with 9 nucleotides matching TRBD1. Trimming removed 11 bases from V and 5 bases from J; junction bases left unmatched: 15. The CDR3 is 16 residues long. CDR1 and CDR2 from the germline V gene are LGHNA and YNFKEQ. The CDR3 coding sequence is TGTGCCGGCTCCTCCGGGACAGGGTCCCTTACCGGGGAGCTGTTTTTT. Translating gives CAGSSGTGSLTGELFF.

The V gene is TRBV20-1, the J gene TRBJ2-1, with D uncertain. Germline V gene data show CDR1 as DFQATT and CDR2 as SNEGSKA (reference sequence). Trimming cost V 0 bases and J 9 bases, with 18 bases left between them. The CDR3 is 15 residues long. CDR3 sequence: CSAREPRLAMGEQFF. The DNA of the CDR3 is TGCAGTGCTAGAGAGCCAAGACTGGCGATGGGTGAGCAGTTCTTC.

Ten or more counts support this clonotype. This chain links TRBV11-2 with TRBJ2-7, with TRBD1 as a possible D gene (6 bases). Trimming stripped 4 bases from V and 6 bases from J, with 10 bases between. CDR1 SGHAT and CDR2 FQNNGV come from the germline V gene. The CDR3 consists of 12 residues. The CDR3 bases are TGTGCCAGCAGCTCCCAGGGGATCGAGCAGTACGTC. It yields the protein CASSSQGIEQYV.

The chain is built from TRBV11-2 and TRBJ2-7, with TRBD2 as a possible D gene (5 bases). Germline values: CDR1 SGHAT, CDR2 FQNNGV. The CDR3 is made up of 14 amino acids. V shed 5 bases and J shed 2 bases, with 13 bases lying between them. The CDR3 spells CASSTGVETYEQYV. DNA of the CDR3: TGTGCCAGCAGCACCGGGGTCGAGACCTACGAGCAGTACGTC.

Points on this clonotype: A junction boundary mismatches the germline segment, possibly from a read error. The rearrangement uses TRBV7-9 and TRBJ2-3; no reliable D call. From germline, CDR1 is SEHNR and CDR2 FQNEAQ (reference sequence). CDR3 size: 16 residues. The CDR3 is CASSPPTAVSKDTQYF. CDR3 sequence (DNA): TGTGCCAGCAGCCCCCCGACGGCTGTTAGCAAAGATACGCAGTATTTT.

This clonotype was seen only a few times. The chain carries TRBV6-1 and TRBJ2-1; TRBD2 aligns across 9 bases. Germline CDR1 MNHNS, CDR2 SASEGT. This CDR3 region has 15 residues. The junction had 8 bases not matched to a gene; V was cut back by 6 bases and J by 5 bases. CDR3 loop: CASRTLRLADNEQFF. CDR3 coding DNA: TGTGCCAGCAGGACCCTTAGACTAGCGGACAATGAGCAGTTCTTC.

In this sample, this clonotype turned up a few times. The rearrangement uses TRBV7-9 and TRBJ2-1; 8 bases fit TRBD2. Germline values: CDR1 SEHNR, CDR2 FQNEAQ (reference sequence). This CDR3 is 15 amino acids long. The V and J ends lost 6 bases and 3 bases, in that order; junction bases with no gene match: 7. DNA of the CDR3: TGTGCCAGCAGATACGGGGGGGCTGGCTACAATGAGCAGTTCTTC. Translating gives CASRYGGAGYNEQFF. Full variable domain (missing parts from reference TRBV7-9 and TRBJ2-1): DTGVSQNPRHKITKRGQNVTFRCDPISEHNRLYWYRQTLGQGPEFLTYFQNEAQLEKSRLLSDRFSAERPKGSFSTLEIQRTEQGDSAMYLCASRYGGAGYNEQFFGPGTRLTVL.

This clonotype was observed a handful of times. CDR3 bases: TGCAGTGCGAGAGGGACTTTCGCCGAGCAGTACGTC. Translated, it gives CSARGTFAEQYV. This chain connects TRBV20-1 to TRBJ2-7, with TRBD2 as a possible D gene (6 bases). The CDR3 extends over 12 amino acids. Per germline, CDR1 DFQATT and CDR2 SNEGSKA (reference sequence).

A few counts support this clonotype. An end of the junction does not agree with germline; a read error may underlie this. The chain is built from TRBV19 and TRBJ2-1; weak D call: TRBD2 (5 bases). CDR3 length: 13 residues. The germline V gene encodes CDR1 LNHDA and CDR2 SQIVND (reference sequence). The CDR3 spells CASSIASYSEQFF. CDR3 nucleotides: TGTGCCAGTAGTATCGCTAGCTACAGTGAGCAGTTCTTC. Variable domain in full (rest from reference TRBV19 and TRBJ2-1): DGGITQSPKYLFRKEGQNVTLSCEQNLNHDAMYWYRQDPGQGLRLIYYSQIVNDFQKGDIAEGYSVSREKKESFPLTVTSAQKNPTAFYLCASSIASYSEQFFGPGTRLTVL.

Only a few counts were recorded for this clonotype. V is TRBV20-1 and J is TRBJ1-2, with a weak D call TRBD1 (5 bases). Trimming removed 0 bases at V and 8 bases at J, with 16 bases between. CDR1 and CDR2 from the germline V gene are DFQATT and SNEGSKA (reference sequence). This CDR3 has 14 amino acids. CDR3 loop: CSARDKRGSGGYTF. The CDR3 DNA follows: TGCAGTGCTAGAGATAAAAGGGGTTCGGGCGGCTACACCTTC.